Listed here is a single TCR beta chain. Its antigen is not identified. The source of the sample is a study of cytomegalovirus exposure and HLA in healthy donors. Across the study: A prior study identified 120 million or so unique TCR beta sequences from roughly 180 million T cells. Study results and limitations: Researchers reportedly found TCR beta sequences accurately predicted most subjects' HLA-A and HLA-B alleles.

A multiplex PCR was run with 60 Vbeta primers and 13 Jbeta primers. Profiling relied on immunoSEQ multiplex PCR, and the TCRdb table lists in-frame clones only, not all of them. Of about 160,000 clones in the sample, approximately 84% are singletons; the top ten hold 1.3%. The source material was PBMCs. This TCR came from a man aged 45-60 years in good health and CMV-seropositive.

The CDR3 is CASSPPRGGTTDTQYF. The CDR3 nucleotides read TGTGCCAGCTCACCACCTCGGGGGGGAACTACAGATACGCAGTATTTT. The chain links TRBV18 to TRBJ2-3; 8 nucleotides agree with TRBD2. This CDR3 has 16 amino acids. V trimming: 0 bases; J trimming: 3 bases; junction bases outside the gene matches: 5. Germline V gene data show CDR1 as KGHSH and CDR2 as LQKENI.